The 21 T cell receptor beta chains given below trace back to one sample, sequenced in a study of cytomegalovirus exposure and HLA in healthy donors. With 60 Vbeta and 13 Jbeta primers, the PCR was carried out. Sequencing was performed with immunoSEQ multiplex PCR; in TCRdb, only in-frame clones are kept and a portion is missing. The sample records around 140,000 clones, roughly 80% being singletons. Sequenced sample: PBMCs. The origin of the receptors is an older woman in good health and CMV-seronegative.

This chain links TRBV28 with TRBJ2-3; tentatively, D is TRBD1 (5 bases). The germline V gene encodes CDR1 MDHEN and CDR2 SYDVKM. The CDR3 spans 18 residues. V was cut by 8 bases and J by 0 bases, with 24 bases left in between. The CDR3 DNA is TGTGCCAGCCATCGGTTGGTAGACAGCCTCACTAGCACAGATACGCAGTATTTT. Its translation is CASHRLVDSLTSTDTQYF.

The rearrangement links TRBV15 to TRBJ1-2, with D unclear. Trimming pared 0 bases from V and 14 bases from J, leaving 16 bases between. Germline V gene lookup returns CDR1 LNHNV and CDR2 YYDKDF (reference sequence). The CDR3 runs to 13 residues. The CDR3 DNA sequence: TGTGCCACCAGCAGAGATTTTCAGGATTACATTACCTTC. This sequence encodes CATSRDFQDYITF.

The chain combines TRBV7-2 with TRBJ1-2; unclear D gene. Trimming took off 5 bases at V and 6 bases at J, with 10 bases between the two ends. CDR1 and CDR2 (germline): SGHTA, FQGNSA. This CDR3 comprises 12 residues. CDR3 sequence: CASSPRTHGYTF. The CDR3 bases are TGTGCCAGCAGCCCCAGGACTCATGGCTACACCTTC.

This sequence joins TRBV9 and TRBJ1-3, with 9 bases lining up with TRBD1. Per the germline V gene, CDR1 is SGDLS and CDR2 is YYNGEE. J gave up 8 bases and V 3 bases, and 6 bases lay outside the gene matches. The length of the CDR3 is 14 residues. The CDR3 nucleotides read TGTGCCAGCAGCGACGACAGGGGGAGAGACACCATATATTTT. This encodes CASSDDRGRDTIYF.

This clone was picked up a small number of times. The chain recombines TRBV15 with TRBJ2-5, with 11 bases that match TRBD1. CDR3 size: 16 residues. The V gene end was trimmed by 1 base and the J gene end by 7 bases; junction bases not matched to a gene: 8. Germline V gives CDR1 LNHNV, CDR2 YYDKDF (reference sequence). In DNA form, the CDR3 reads TGTGCCACCAGCAGAGTCAGGACAGGGGGCGCGTTGACCCAGTACTTC. Residues: CATSRVRTGGALTQYF.

J is TRBJ2-3 and V is TRBV5-1; D might be TRBD2 (6 bases). There are 15 residues in the CDR3. Germline V gene lookup returns CDR1 SGHRS and CDR2 YFSETQ. V dropped 5 bases and J dropped 2 bases, with 15 bases sitting between them. CDR3 sequence: CASSLGSSYTDTQYF. The CDR3 DNA sequence: TGCGCCAGCAGTCTCGGGAGTTCCTACACAGATACGCAGTATTTT.

The chain uses TRBV5-1 and TRBJ2-5; unclear D gene. Deletions cut 4 bases from V and 5 bases from J, with 15 bases between. Germline values: CDR1 SGHRS, CDR2 YFSETQ. The CDR3 is made up of 14 amino acids. In DNA form, the CDR3 reads TGCGCCAGCAGCCGTGAGGAGCCCGGGGAGACCCAGTACTTC. This translates into CASSREEPGETQYF.

This clone was recorded a few times. The chain is built from TRBV2 and TRBJ1-4; D perhaps matches TRBD1 (6 bases). This CDR3 spans 15 amino acids. Trimming stripped 6 bases from V and 0 bases from J, with 11 bases between. CDR1 is SNHLY, CDR2 FYNNEI, per germline. This chain's CDR3 is CASRGDTSTNEKLFF. DNA of the CDR3: TGTGCCAGCAGGGGGGACACCTCAACTAATGAAAAACTGTTTTTT.

V usage is TRBV4-2 and J usage is TRBJ2-1; 10 bases line up with TRBD1. In germline, CDR1 is LGHNA, CDR2 YNFKEQ. The CDR3 loop spans 16 amino acids. Trimming cost V 3 bases and J 3 bases; bases outside gene matches: 5. The CDR3 loop is CASSHMGQGIYNEQFF. The DNA of the CDR3 is TGTGCCAGCAGCCATATGGGACAGGGGATCTACAATGAGCAGTTCTTC.

This chain links TRBV19 with TRBJ2-7; D may be TRBD2 (6 bases). Germline CDR1 reads LNHDA; CDR2 reads SQIVND (reference sequence). The V end lost 3 bases, the J end lost 4 bases, and 16 bases lay between the germline ends. The length of the CDR3 is 15 residues. The CDR3 region has the DNA TGTGCCAGTAGTATTTACCGGGACTCGTTATACGAGCAGTACTTC. Its translation: CASSIYRDSLYEQYF.

The chain uses TRBV6-1 and TRBJ1-5, with TRBD1 identical over 7 bases. Germline assignment: CDR1 MNHNS and CDR2 SASEGT. Trimming cost V 4 bases and J 0 bases; bases outside gene matches: 12. This CDR3 contains 18 residues. The CDR3 region is CASSGDRRTPYSNQPQHF. DNA for the CDR3: TGTGCCAGCAGTGGGGACAGACGTACCCCCTATAGCAATCAGCCCCAGCATTTT.

The V gene is TRBV10-1, the J gene TRBJ2-1; 9 bases fit TRBD1. V was clipped by 6 bases and J by 9 bases; unmatched bases: 9. Germline values: CDR1 WNHNN, CDR2 SYGVQD (reference sequence). This CDR3 spans 14 amino acids. CDR3 sequence reads: CASSFGTGNGEQFF. The CDR3, as DNA: TGCGCCAGCAGCTTTGGGACAGGGAATGGTGAGCAGTTCTTC.

This clone was recorded only once. V is TRBV5-6 and J is TRBJ1-5, with 9 nucleotides matching TRBD1. Germline V gives CDR1 SGHDT, CDR2 YYEEEE. This CDR3 has 18 residues. V lost 0 bases, J lost 5 bases, and 12 bases stayed unmatched. The CDR3 coding sequence is TGTGCCAGCAGCTTGGGCGGGGGGACAGGGATGCGGTATCAGCCCCAGCATTTT. It yields the protein CASSLGGGTGMRYQPQHF.

A single count supports this clone. The gene calls are TRBV7-3 and TRBJ2-7; 8 nucleotides match TRBD1. The junction had 7 bases not matched to a gene; V was cut back by 4 bases and J by 5 bases. This CDR3 has 14 amino acids. Germline V gives CDR1 SGHTA, CDR2 FQGTGA. CDR3 in amino acids: CASSSGTGDHEQYF. The CDR3 DNA sequence: TGTGCCAGCAGCTCCGGGACAGGCGACCACGAGCAGTACTTC.

This clone was recorded only once. V usage is TRBV2 and J usage is TRBJ2-1; 10 bases are a match to TRBD1. CDR3 length equals 15 residues. The germline CDR1 and CDR2 sequences are SNHLY and FYNNEI. The V and J ends lost 6 bases and 5 bases, in that order; junction bases with no gene match: 7. This CDR3 is CASRRQGAVNNEQFF. The CDR3 DNA follows: TGTGCCAGCAGGCGACAGGGGGCAGTCAACAATGAGCAGTTCTTC.

The rearrangement links TRBV7-9 to TRBJ2-7, with a possible D match to TRBD2 (5 bases). Germline lookup yields CDR1 SEHNR and CDR2 FQNEAQ (reference sequence). V was cut by 3 bases and J by 0 bases, with 6 bases left in between. The CDR3 contains 13 residues. CDR3 nucleotides: TGTGCCAGCAGCTTCGGGATCTCCTACGAGCAGTACTTC. Amino acids: CASSFGISYEQYF. Full variable domain (missing parts from reference TRBV7-9 and TRBJ2-7): DTGVSQNPRHKITKRGQNVTFRCDPISEHNRLYWYRQTLGQGPEFLTYFQNEAQLEKSRLLSDRFSAERPKGSFSTLEIQRTEQGDSAMYLCASSFGISYEQYFGPGTRLTVT.

Comments on this clone: The sample carries other DNA sequences with the same CDR3. This chain uses TRBV28 with TRBJ1-1; a possible D gene is TRBD1 (6 bases). V was shortened by 5 bases and J by 1 base, with 14 bases between the two germline ends. Germline V gene data show CDR1 as MDHEN and CDR2 as SYDVKM. The CDR3 has 15 amino acids. CDR3 residues: CASSASGAQNTEAFF. The CDR3 DNA sequence: TGTGCCAGCAGTGCTTCAGGGGCCCAGAACACTGAAGCTTTCTTT.

The chain links TRBV28 to TRBJ1-2; 7 bases match TRBD1. Germline loops: CDR1 MDHEN, CDR2 SYDVKM. The CDR3 runs to 15 residues. V lost 6 bases and J lost 4; bases outside the gene matches: 11. The CDR3 nucleotides are TGTGCCAGCAGAACCTCTAAGACAGGGAGCTATGGCTACACCTTC. The encoded protein is CASRTSKTGSYGYTF.

This clone was detected only a few times. The J gene is TRBJ2-7, the V gene TRBV14; the match to TRBD1 covers 8 bases. Germline lookup yields CDR1 SGHDN and CDR2 FVKESK. The CDR3 covers 17 residues. J gave up 0 bases and V 5 bases, and 12 bases lay outside the gene matches. The CDR3 region has the DNA TGTGCCAGCAGCAGCCCCCGAGGACAGGGATACTCCTACGAGCAGTACTTC. Its protein is CASSSPRGQGYSYEQYF.

The chain combines TRBV7-2 with TRBJ2-7, with 7 bases that match TRBD2. The germline V gene encodes CDR1 SGHTA and CDR2 FQGNSA. The length of the CDR3 is 16 residues. Trimming cost V 1 base and J 6 bases; bases outside gene matches: 12. Here the CDR3 reads CASSLERLAVPVEQYF. The CDR3 DNA follows: TGTGCCAGCAGCTTAGAGCGGCTAGCGGTTCCTGTCGAGCAGTACTTC.

This chain links TRBV5-6 with TRBJ2-3; 14 bases are a match to TRBD2. This CDR3 is 16 amino acids long. V lost 4 bases, J lost 10 bases, and 11 bases stayed unmatched. CDR1 SGHDT and CDR2 YYEEEE come from the germline V gene. The DNA for the CDR3 is TGTGCCAGCAGCCCGCCCGGGACTAGCGGGAGTAGTGCGCAGTATTTT. Its protein is CASSPPGTSGSSAQYF.